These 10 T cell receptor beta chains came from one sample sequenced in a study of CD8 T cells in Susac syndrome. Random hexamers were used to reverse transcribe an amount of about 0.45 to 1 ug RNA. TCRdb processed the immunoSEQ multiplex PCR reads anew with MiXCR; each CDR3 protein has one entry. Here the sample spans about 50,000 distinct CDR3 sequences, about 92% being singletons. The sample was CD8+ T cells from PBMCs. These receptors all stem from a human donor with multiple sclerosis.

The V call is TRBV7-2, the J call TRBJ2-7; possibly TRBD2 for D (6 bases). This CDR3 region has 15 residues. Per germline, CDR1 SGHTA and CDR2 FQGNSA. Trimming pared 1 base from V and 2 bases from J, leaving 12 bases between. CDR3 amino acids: CASSLEAGLPYEQYF. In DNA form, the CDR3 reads TGTGCCAGCAGCTTAGAAGCGGGTCTTCCCTACGAGCAGTACTTC.

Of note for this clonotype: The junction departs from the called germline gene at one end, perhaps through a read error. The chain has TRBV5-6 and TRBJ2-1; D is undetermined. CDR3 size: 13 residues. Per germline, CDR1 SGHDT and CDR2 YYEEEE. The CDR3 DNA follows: TGTGCCAGCAGCTTGGGGAGCTACAACGAGCAGTTCTTC. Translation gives CASSLGSYNEQFF.

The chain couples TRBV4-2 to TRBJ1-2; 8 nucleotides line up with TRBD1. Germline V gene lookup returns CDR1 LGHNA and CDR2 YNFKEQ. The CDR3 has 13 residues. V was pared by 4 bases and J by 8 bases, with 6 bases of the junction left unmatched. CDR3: CASSLGQVEGYTF. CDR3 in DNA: TGTGCCAGCAGCCTGGGACAGGTTGAAGGCTACACCTTC.

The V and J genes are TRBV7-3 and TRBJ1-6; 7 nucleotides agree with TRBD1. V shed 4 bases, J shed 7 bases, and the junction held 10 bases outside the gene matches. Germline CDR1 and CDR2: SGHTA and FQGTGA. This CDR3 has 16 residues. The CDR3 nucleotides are TGTGCCAGCAGCTCAAGCAGGCAGGGGGTCAATTCACCCCTCCACTTT. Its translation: CASSSSRQGVNSPLHF.

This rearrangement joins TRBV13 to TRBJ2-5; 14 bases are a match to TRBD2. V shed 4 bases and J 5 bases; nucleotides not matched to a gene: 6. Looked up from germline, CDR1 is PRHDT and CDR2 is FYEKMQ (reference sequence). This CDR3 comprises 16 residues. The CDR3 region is CASSWTSGGLVETQYF. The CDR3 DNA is TGTGCCAGCAGCTGGACTAGCGGGGGGTTGGTTGAGACCCAGTACTTC.

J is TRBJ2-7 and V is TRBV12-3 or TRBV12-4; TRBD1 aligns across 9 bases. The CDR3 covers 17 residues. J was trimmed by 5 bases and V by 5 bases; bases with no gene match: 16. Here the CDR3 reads CASSNNHNGQGFNEQYF. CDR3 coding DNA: TGTGCCAGCAGTAACAACCACAACGGACAGGGGTTTAACGAGCAGTACTTC.

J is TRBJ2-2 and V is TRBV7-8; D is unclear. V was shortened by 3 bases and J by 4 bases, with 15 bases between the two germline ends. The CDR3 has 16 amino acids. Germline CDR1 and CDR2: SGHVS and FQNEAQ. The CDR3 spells CASSFDLLGRTGELFF. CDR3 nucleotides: TGTGCCAGCAGCTTTGACCTTCTGGGCCGCACCGGGGAGCTGTTTTTT.

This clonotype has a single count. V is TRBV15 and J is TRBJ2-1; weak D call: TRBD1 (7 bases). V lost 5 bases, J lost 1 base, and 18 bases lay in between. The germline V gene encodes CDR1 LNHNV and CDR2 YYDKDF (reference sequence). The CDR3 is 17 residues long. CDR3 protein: CATSGGHGTVSYNEQFF. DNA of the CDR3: TGTGCCACCAGCGGGGGGCACGGGACAGTATCCTACAATGAGCAGTTCTTC.

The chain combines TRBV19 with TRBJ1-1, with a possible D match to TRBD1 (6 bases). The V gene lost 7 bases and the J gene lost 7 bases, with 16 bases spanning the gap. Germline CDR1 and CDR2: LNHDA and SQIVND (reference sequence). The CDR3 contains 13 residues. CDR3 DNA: TGTGCCAGTAATTGGGGGGCGCATGTTGAAGCTTTCTTT. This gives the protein CASNWGAHVEAFF.

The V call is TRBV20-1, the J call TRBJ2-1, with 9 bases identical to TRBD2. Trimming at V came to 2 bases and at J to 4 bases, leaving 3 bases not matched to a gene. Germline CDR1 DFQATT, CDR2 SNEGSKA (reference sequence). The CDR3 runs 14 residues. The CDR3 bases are TGCAGTGCTAGAAGCGGGAGGACTTACAATGAGCAGTTCTTC. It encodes CSARSGRTYNEQFF.